This entry lists 19 T cell receptor beta chains sequenced from one sample in a study of T cell repertoires in cytomegalovirus infection. MiXCR, run by TCRdb on the reads, gives a single entry per CDR3 protein. The sample carries 700,000 to 950,000 distinct CDR3 sequences, approximately 30% recorded once. Their antigens are not known. The sequencing used cultured CD8+ T cells from PBMCs, collected from culture after CMV antigen stimulation. These receptor sequences come from a human donor in good health (CMV status not recorded). Some clones in this sample may be carry-over from other donors' samples.

The sample holds a few counts of this clonotype. The CDR3: CASSQDRGGINTGELFF. For the CDR3, the DNA is TGCGCCAGCAGCCAAGATCGTGGGGGGATCAACACCGGGGAGCTGTTTTTT. The chain employs TRBV4-1 and TRBJ2-2, with a weak D call TRBD2 (6 bases). V lost 0 bases and J lost 2, with 13 bases in between. The CDR3 covers 17 residues. From germline, CDR1 is MGHRA and CDR2 YSYEKL.

The chain carries TRBV5-4 and TRBJ2-7, with unresolved D. The CDR3 extends over 11 amino acids. The V gene's germline CDR1 is SGHNT and CDR2 YYREEE (reference sequence). V shed 1 base and J shed 6 bases, with 5 bases lying between them. The CDR3 DNA follows: TGTGCCAGCAGCTTGTCGGCCGAGCAGTACTTC. The encoded protein is CASSLSAEQYF. The variable domain in full, completed from reference TRBV5-4 and TRBJ2-7, reads ETGVTQSPTHLIKTRGQQVTLRCSSQSGHNTVSWYQQALGQGPQFIFQYYREEENGRGNFPPRFSGLQFPNYSSELNVNALELDDSALYLCASSLSAEQYFGPGTRLTVT.

This clonotype turned up a few times. The chain joins TRBV4-3 to TRBJ2-1; TRBD1 matches at 11 bases. The germline gives CDR1 LGHNA, CDR2 YSLEER. The V segment lost 1 base and the J segment 11 bases; nucleotides outside the gene matches: 7. The CDR3 is made up of 15 amino acids. CDR3 nucleotide sequence: TGCGCCAGCAGCCAAGGGACAGGGGGCGCATATCAGCAGTTCTTC. It is translated as CASSQGTGGAYQQFF.

This clonotype was picked up a small number of times. CDR3 in DNA: TGTGCCAGCAGTTACGCGGCAGGGGCCGCCTACGAGCAGTACGTC. Translated: CASSYAAGAAYEQYV. This rearrangement joins TRBV7-8 to TRBJ2-7, with D possibly being TRBD1 (6 bases). Between the trimmed V and J ends, which lost 6 bases and 2 bases, there was a span of 17 bases. The CDR3 is 15 amino acids. The V gene's germline CDR1 is SGHVS and CDR2 FQNEAQ.

This clonotype was detected many times. The chain carries TRBV6-1 and TRBJ2-3, with 10 bases aligning to TRBD2. The CDR3 spans 15 residues. V dropped 3 bases and J dropped 5; count of bases not matched to a gene: 5. The germline CDR1 and CDR2 sequences are MNHNS and SASEGT. CDR3 amino acids: CASSETSGFGDTQYF. CDR3 in DNA: TGTGCCAGCAGTGAGACTAGCGGGTTCGGAGATACGCAGTATTTT.

As concerns this clonotype: This sequence may be a read error, since a much larger clone differs from it by one base. The J gene is TRBJ2-2, the V gene TRBV7-8; D is uncertain. Germline assignment: CDR1 SGHVS and CDR2 FQNEAQ. This CDR3 spans 12 amino acids. Here the CDR3 reads CAGSSTPGELFF. In DNA form, the CDR3 reads TGTGCCGGCAGTTCAACACCCGGGGAGCTGTTTTTT.

This clonotype was seen a few times. The rearrangement joins TRBV19 to TRBJ1-5; D not certain. Germline-derived CDR1 and CDR2 are LNHDA and SQIVND (reference sequence). The CDR3 spans 14 residues. V lost 9 bases and J lost 0, with 12 bases in between. CDR3 residues: CASATDYSNQPQHF. Here the CDR3 DNA reads TGTGCCAGCGCGACGGATTATAGCAATCAGCCCCAGCATTTT.

The chain employs TRBV7-3 and TRBJ2-1; 9 bases match TRBD2. In germline, CDR1 is SGHTA, CDR2 FQGTGA. CDR3 length equals 19 residues. Germline trimming cut 5 bases from V and 5 bases from J; bases unmatched to any gene: 19. The CDR3 DNA is TGTGCCAGCAGCCCTCAAGGCGGGGGGGGTTTCCCCCCGAACAATGAGCAGTTCTTC. Translating it yields CASSPQGGGGFPPNNEQFF.

The table lists this clonotype with many counts. The V call is TRBV7-2, the J call TRBJ1-5; 8 bases are a match to TRBD1. This CDR3 spans 17 amino acids. Germline V gene lookup returns CDR1 SGHTA and CDR2 FQGNSA. The trim removed 5 bases at V and 3 bases at J, leaving 12 bases unmatched. CDR3 DNA sequence: TGTGCCAGCAGCACATCAGGGGGCATCGCCTCCAATCAGCCCCAGCATTTT. Its translation is CASSTSGGIASNQPQHF.

This chain uses TRBV7-3 with TRBJ2-1, with D possibly called TRBD1 or TRBD2 (6 bases each). Per the germline V gene, CDR1 is SGHTA and CDR2 is FQGTGA. The CDR3 has 13 amino acids. Trimming stripped 5 bases from V and 8 bases from J, with 13 bases between. CDR3 nucleotides: TGTGCCAGCAGCCATGGGGGGCCCGATGAGCAGTTCTTC. As protein: CASSHGGPDEQFF. Supplemented by reference TRBV7-3 and TRBJ2-1, the full variable domain reads GAGVSQTPSNKVTEKGKYVELRCDPISGHTALYWYRQSLGQGPEFLIYFQGTGAADDSGLPNDRFFAVRPEGSVSTLKIQRTERGDSAVYLCASSHGGPDEQFFGPGTRLTVL.

V is TRBV4-1 and J is TRBJ2-1; weak D call: TRBD1 (5 bases). The CDR3 covers 16 residues. Looked up from germline, CDR1 is MGHRA and CDR2 is YSYEKL. Trimming cost V 0 bases and J 3 bases, with 12 bases left between them. For the CDR3, the DNA is TGCGCCAGCAGCCAAGAGACAGTCTCTTTCTACAATGAGCAGTTCTTC. Translated: CASSQETVSFYNEQFF.

The chain has TRBV7-9 and TRBJ2-7, with a weak D call TRBD1 (6 bases). Germline CDR1 and CDR2: SEHNR and FQNEAQ (reference sequence). The CDR3 sequence is 14 residues long. The ends were cut back, 5 bases at V and 5 bases at J, with 16 bases in the middle. The CDR3 protein is CASSPPQGLNEQYF. The CDR3 DNA reads TGTGCCAGCAGCCCGCCTCAGGGGCTAAACGAGCAGTACTTC.

The V call is TRBV6-5, the J call TRBJ2-6; D possibly corresponds to TRBD2 (6 bases). This CDR3 is 19 amino acids long. Trimming shortened V by 4 bases and J by 1 base, and 20 bases separated the two germline ends. Germline loops: CDR1 MNHEY, CDR2 SVGAGI. This chain's CDR3 is CASSSPGLYASSGANVLTF. The DNA of the CDR3 is TGTGCCAGCAGTTCCCCGGGACTCTATGCTAGTTCTGGGGCCAACGTCCTGACTTTC.

The rearrangement joins TRBV15 to TRBJ1-2; D may be TRBD1 (6 bases). CDR3 length equals 14 residues. Germline V CDR1 and CDR2: LNHNV, YYDKDF (reference sequence). V lost 6 bases and J lost 1, with 12 bases in between. The CDR3 DNA follows: TGTGCCACCAGTATGGACAGTCTTAACTATGGCTACACCTTC. Its translation: CATSMDSLNYGYTF.

The genes are TRBV10-1 and TRBJ2-2; 10 bases align to TRBD2. The CDR3 has 16 residues. From germline, CDR1 is WNHNN and CDR2 SYGVQD (reference sequence). The J segment lost 4 bases and the V segment lost 3 bases, leaving 5 bases of the junction unmatched. CDR3 DNA sequence: TGCGCCAGCAGTGACCGCGGACTAGCGGCCACCGGGGAGCTGTTTTTT. This translates into CASSDRGLAATGELFF.

Regarding this clonotype: At one end the junction does not follow the germline gene, possibly because of a read error. The rearrangement joins TRBV12-3 or TRBV12-4 to TRBJ2-2; 9 bases match TRBD2. The CDR3 totals 16 residues. CDR3 DNA: TGTGCCAGCAGTTTCGGGCTAGCGGGGAACACCGGGGAGCTGCTTTTT. Protein product: CASSFGLAGNTGELLF.

This clonotype was recorded a few times. The chain has TRBV6-6 and TRBJ1-5; no firm D call. The V and J ends lost 4 bases and 5 bases respectively, with 12 bases between them. CDR3 length equals 14 residues. The germline V gene has CDR1 MNHNY and CDR2 SVGAGI (reference sequence). The DNA for the CDR3 is TGTGCCAGCAGTTTGGGATTCGGGGATCAGCCCCAGCATTTT. Its protein is CASSLGFGDQPQHF.

The rearrangement uses TRBV5-6 and TRBJ2-2; D is undetermined. The germline gives CDR1 SGHDT, CDR2 YYEEEE. V was shortened by 7 bases and J by 0 bases, with 16 bases between the two germline ends. The CDR3 covers 16 residues. CDR3 loop: CASLSGLGTNTGELFF. The CDR3 coding sequence is TGTGCCAGCCTCTCTGGGCTGGGGACGAACACCGGGGAGCTGTTTTTT. Combining the CDR3 with reference TRBV5-6 and TRBJ2-2 gives the whole variable domain DAGVTQSPTHLIKTRGQQVTLRCSPKSGHDTVSWYQQALGQGPQFIFQYYEEEERQRGNFPDRFSGHQFPNYSSELNVNALLLGDSALYLCASLSGLGTNTGELFFGEGSRLTVL.

This clonotype was counted a few times. The chain recombines TRBV6-5 with TRBJ1-4; D is undetermined. The CDR3 consists of 14 residues. From germline, CDR1 is MNHEY and CDR2 SVGAGI. With 5 bases removed from V and 0 bases from J, the gap between germline ends came to 7 bases. This CDR3 reads CASSRDATNEKLFF. In DNA form, the CDR3 reads TGTGCCAGCAGTCGAGATGCAACTAATGAAAAACTGTTTTTT.